This TCR delta chain was profiled in a study of γδ T cells in repeated Plasmodium falciparum infection. Study details: Malian repertoires were sampled cross-sectionally without transmission and longitudinally through febrile malaria.

TCRdb processed the multiplex PCR reads again with the CATT caller. The table records approximately 90,000 delta-chain clones, roughly 0.9% of them present only once. About this clone: This likely stems from a read error, as it lies one base from a far larger clone. The sample carries other DNA sequences with the same CDR3.

Material for sequencing was gamma-delta T cells from blood. The sequence derives from a pool of human donors (malaria-infected and uninfected, not separated).

The CDR3 loop is CACDTVGALTDKLIF. DNA of the CDR3: TGTGCCTGTGACACCGTCGGAGCGCTCACCGATAAACTCATATTT. The J gene went uncalled, whereas the V gene is TRDV2. Germline V gene sequence: CDR1 GEAIGNYY, CDR2 EKD. This CDR3 is 15 amino acids long.